The clone carrying this T cell receptor (beta chain) was counted a few times. The target antigen is unknown. Germline trimming cut 2 bases from V and 4 bases from J; bases unmatched to any gene: 5. Germline V gene sequence: CDR1 SGHTA, CDR2 FQGNSA. The length of the CDR3 is 16 residues. This sample is part of a study of T cells in Graves' hyperthyroidism and ophthalmopathy. Study-wide points: Stable hyperthyroidism was told apart from ophthalmopathy by a model built on 13 V-J features.

The CDR3 regions of TCR beta were amplified from RNA transcripts. The HTBI primer set drove a first-round RT-PCR of the TCR CDR3. From the multiplex PCR reads, TCRdb called clonotypes with MiXCR, one entry per CDR3 protein. The sample holds 700,000 or so distinct CDR3 sequences, around 15% seen once. The TCR originated in a woman aged 50 to 65 with Graves' ophthalmopathy. The chain recombines TRBV7-2 with TRBJ2-7; 13 bases match TRBD2. Sequencing was done on a sample of blood. This CDR3 is CASSLRTSGRVYEQYF. CDR3 DNA sequence: TGTGCCAGCAGCTTACGGACTAGCGGGAGAGTATACGAGCAGTACTTC.